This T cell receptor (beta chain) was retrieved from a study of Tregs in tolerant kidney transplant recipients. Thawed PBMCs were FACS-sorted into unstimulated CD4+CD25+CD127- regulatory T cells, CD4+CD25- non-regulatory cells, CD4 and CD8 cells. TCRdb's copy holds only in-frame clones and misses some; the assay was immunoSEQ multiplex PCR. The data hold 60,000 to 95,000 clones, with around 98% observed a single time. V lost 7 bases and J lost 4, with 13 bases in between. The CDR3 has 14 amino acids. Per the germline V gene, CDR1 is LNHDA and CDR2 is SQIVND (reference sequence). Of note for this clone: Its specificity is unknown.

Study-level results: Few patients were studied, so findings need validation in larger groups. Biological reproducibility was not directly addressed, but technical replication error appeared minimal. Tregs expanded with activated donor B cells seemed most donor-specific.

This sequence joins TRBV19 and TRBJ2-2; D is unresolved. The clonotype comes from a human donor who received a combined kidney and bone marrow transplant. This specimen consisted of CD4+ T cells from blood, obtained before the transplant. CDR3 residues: CASKARISTGELFF. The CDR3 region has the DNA TGTGCCAGTAAAGCTAGGATAAGCACCGGGGAGCTGTTTTTT.